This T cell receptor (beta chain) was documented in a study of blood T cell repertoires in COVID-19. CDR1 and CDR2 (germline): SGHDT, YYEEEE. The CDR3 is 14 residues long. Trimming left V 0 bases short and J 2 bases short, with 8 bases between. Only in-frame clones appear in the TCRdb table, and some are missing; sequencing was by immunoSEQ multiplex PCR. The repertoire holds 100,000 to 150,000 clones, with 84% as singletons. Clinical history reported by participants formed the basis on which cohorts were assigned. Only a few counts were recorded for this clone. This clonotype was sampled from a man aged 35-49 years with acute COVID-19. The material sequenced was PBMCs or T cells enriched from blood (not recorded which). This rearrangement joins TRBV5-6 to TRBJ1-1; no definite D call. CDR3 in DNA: TGTGCCAGCAGCTTGGAAAGGAGAAACACTGAAGCTTTCTTT. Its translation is CASSLERRNTEAFF. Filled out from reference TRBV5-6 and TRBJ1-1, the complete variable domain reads DAGVTQSPTHLIKTRGQQVTLRCSPKSGHDTVSWYQQALGQGPQFIFQYYEEEERQRGNFPDRFSGHQFPNYSSELNVNALLLGDSALYLCASSLERRNTEAFFGQGTRLTVV.